The 17 T cell receptor beta chains reported below all come from one sample, sequenced in a study of cytomegalovirus exposure and HLA in healthy donors. The PCR used 60 Vbeta and 13 Jbeta primers. TCRdb keeps only in-frame clones here, not all; method: immunoSEQ multiplex PCR. The sample consists of roughly 180,000 clones, almost 85% of them appearing once. The sequencing input was PBMCs. Receptors originate from a man aged 25 to 40 in good health and CMV-seronegative.

The rearrangement uses TRBV19 and TRBJ2-3; 11 nucleotides line up with TRBD2. V shed 3 bases, J shed 3 bases, and the junction held 11 bases outside the gene matches. The CDR3 runs 18 residues. Looked up from germline, CDR1 is LNHDA and CDR2 is SQIVND (reference sequence). CDR3 region: CASSISWLAGGTTDTQYF. DNA of the CDR3: TGTGCCAGTAGTATTAGTTGGCTAGCGGGGGGAACAACAGATACGCAGTATTTT.

The rearrangement joins TRBV7-9 to TRBJ1-2; unclear D gene. The CDR3 covers 14 residues. Germline values: CDR1 SEHNR, CDR2 FQNEAQ (reference sequence). V lost 0 bases, J lost 4 bases, and 9 bases lay in between. CDR3 amino acids: CASSLASGSYGYTF. CDR3 DNA: TGTGCCAGCAGCTTAGCTTCGGGGAGCTATGGCTACACCTTC.

The chain recombines TRBV14 with TRBJ2-3; possibly TRBD2 for D (5 bases). Germline V gene lookup returns CDR1 SGHDN and CDR2 FVKESK. The CDR3 spans 14 residues. V lost 4 bases to trimming and J lost 2 bases, with 10 bases between them. CDR3 nucleotide sequence: TGTGCCAGCAGCCGGCGGGTCTACACAGATACGCAGTATTTT. Protein sequence: CASSRRVYTDTQYF.

The chain joins TRBV6-5 to TRBJ1-1; 7 bases match TRBD1. CDR3 length equals 14 residues. The germline V gene encodes CDR1 MNHEY and CDR2 SVGAGI. The ends lost 5 bases at V and 4 bases at J; junction bases unmatched: 7. CDR3: CASSDRVQATEAFF. DNA of the CDR3: TGTGCCAGCAGTGACAGGGTACAGGCCACTGAAGCTTTCTTT.

The chain uses TRBV6-5 and TRBJ2-1; TRBD1 agrees at 11 bases. V gave up 6 bases and J gave up 6 bases; unmatched junction bases: 7. Germline lookup yields CDR1 MNHEY and CDR2 SVGAGI. The CDR3 runs 15 residues. DNA for the CDR3: TGTGCCAGCAGCCTGGGACAGGGGGTTTTCAATGAGCAGTTCTTC. Translated, it gives CASSLGQGVFNEQFF.

For this clone: Sequence at one end of the junction differs from germline and may be a read error. V and J are TRBV5-1 and TRBJ1-2; TRBD1 might be the D (6 bases). This CDR3 spans 13 amino acids. Germline CDR1 and CDR2: SGHRS and YFSETQ. CDR3 loop: CVSSLAGDYGYTF. The CDR3 DNA follows: TGCGTCAGCAGCTTGGCAGGGGACTATGGCTACACCTTC.

This clone has only a few counts. The rearrangement links TRBV30 to TRBJ1-5; 9 positions agree with TRBD1. Germline assignment: CDR1 GTSNPN and CDR2 SVGIG (reference sequence). The CDR3 contains 14 residues. The trim removed 6 bases at V and 6 bases at J, leaving 9 bases unmatched. The CDR3 DNA is TGTGCCTGCTCGAGCAGGGGACAGGGTCAGCCCCAGCATTTT. Amino acid sequence: CACSSRGQGQPQHF. Supplemented by reference TRBV30 and TRBJ1-5, the full variable domain reads SQTIHQWPATLVQPVGSPLSLECTVEGTSNPNLYWYRQAAGRGLQLLFYSVGIGQISSEVPQNLSASRPQDRQFILSSKKLLLSDSGFYLCACSSRGQGQPQHFGDGTRLSIL.

V gene TRBV18 combines with J gene TRBJ2-7; 9 bases line up with TRBD1. Per the germline V gene, CDR1 is KGHSH and CDR2 is LQKENI. The V and J ends lost 3 bases and 7 bases, in that order; junction bases with no gene match: 10. There are 15 residues in the CDR3. The CDR3 sequence: CASSPLTGGPEEQYF. DNA for the CDR3: TGTGCCAGCTCACCGTTGACAGGGGGGCCTGAGGAGCAGTACTTC. Looking up the rest from reference TRBV18 and TRBJ2-7 gives the full variable domain: NAGVMQNPRHLVRRRGQEARLRCSPMKGHSHVYWYRQLPEEGLKFMVYLQKENIIDESGMPKERFSAEFPKEGPSILRIQQVVRGDSAAYFCASSPLTGGPEEQYFGPGTRLTVT.

The chain has TRBV5-1 and TRBJ2-1; perhaps TRBD2 as D (6 bases). This CDR3 has 14 residues. V was trimmed by 2 bases and J by 5 bases, leaving 11 bases between them. The germline V gene encodes CDR1 SGHRS and CDR2 YFSETQ. The CDR3 loop is CASSFTGSNNEQFF. The CDR3 DNA follows: TGCGCCAGCAGCTTTACCGGGAGTAACAATGAGCAGTTCTTC.

This chain connects TRBV5-1 to TRBJ1-6; D gene ambiguous. Germline values: CDR1 SGHRS, CDR2 YFSETQ. The CDR3 sequence is 17 residues long. V dropped 0 bases and J dropped 0 bases, with 10 bases sitting between them. Here the CDR3 DNA reads TGCGCCAGCAGCTTGGATCAGGCGAGCTCCTATAATTCACCCCTCCACTTT. It encodes CASSLDQASSYNSPLHF.

This clone was counted between two and nine times. The chain carries TRBV5-3 and TRBJ2-7; TRBD1 aligns across 9 bases. TRBV5-3 is an ORF, and what it does is uncertain. The CDR3 has 15 amino acids. Unmatched junction bases numbered 5, after V lost 4 bases and J lost 0 bases. As DNA, the CDR3 is TGTGCCAGAAGCGCCGGACAGGGGAGCTCCTACGAGCAGTACTTC. Protein: CARSAGQGSSYEQYF.

Turning to this clone: Its ends do not fully match the called genes, so a read error is possible. The chain uses TRBV2 and TRBJ2-1; possibly TRBD2 for D (6 bases). There are 13 residues in the CDR3. The V gene's germline CDR1 is SNHLY and CDR2 FYNNEI. The CDR3: CASSSKTWEAAVF. DNA for the CDR3: TGTGCCAGCAGCTCGAAAACGTGGGAGGCTGCAGTCTTC.

The V call is TRBV5-1, the J call TRBJ1-1, with no clear D. Trimming left V 4 bases short and J 4 bases short, with 14 bases between. Germline lookup yields CDR1 SGHRS and CDR2 YFSETQ. The length of the CDR3 is 14 residues. In DNA, the CDR3 is TGCGCCAGCAGCCTACTACTCGTCGGCACTGAAGCTTTCTTT. Its translation: CASSLLLVGTEAFF.

The rearrangement joins TRBV28 to TRBJ2-7, with TRBD1 as a possible D gene (6 bases). The CDR3 sequence is 16 residues long. Germline V lookup: CDR1 MDHEN, CDR2 SYDVKM. V was pared by 4 bases and J by 5 bases, with 21 bases between. For the CDR3, the DNA is TGTGCCAGCAGTTCAATCACCAGGACAGCCCCAGACGAGCAGTACTTC. This gives the protein CASSSITRTAPDEQYF.

This clone has just one count. This chain connects TRBV5-1 to TRBJ2-3; TRBD2 matches 12 bases. Germline V gene sequence: CDR1 SGHRS, CDR2 YFSETQ. The CDR3 consists of 17 residues. V gave up 4 bases and J gave up 7 bases; unmatched junction bases: 13. CDR3: CASSIFTSGGSENTQYF. DNA of the CDR3: TGCGCCAGCAGCATTTTTACTAGCGGGGGGTCCGAGAATACGCAGTATTTT. Variable domain in full (rest from reference TRBV5-1 and TRBJ2-3): KAGVTQTPRYLIKTRGQQVTLSCSPISGHRSVSWYQQTPGQGLQFLFEYFSETQRNKGNFPGRFSGRQFSNSRSEMNVSTLELGDSALYLCASSIFTSGGSENTQYFGPGTRLTVL.

J is TRBJ2-7 and V is TRBV29-1; D unclear. Trimming cost V 4 bases and J 2 bases, with 9 bases left between them. The CDR3 runs to 12 residues. CDR1 is SQVTM, CDR2 ANQGSEA, per germline. The CDR3, as DNA: TGCAGCGTTGCCAACAGCCCCTACGAGCAGTACTTC. Its translation: CSVANSPYEQYF.

The chain links TRBV2 to TRBJ2-7, with TRBD2 matching 10 bases. Germline CDR1 is SNHLY and CDR2 is FYNNEI. The V and J ends lost 2 bases and 0 bases, in that order; junction bases with no gene match: 4. The CDR3 sequence is 16 residues long. The CDR3 DNA reads as TGTGCCAGCAGTGAATGGAGCGGGAGGGCCTCCTACGAGCAGTACTTC. Residues: CASSEWSGRASYEQYF.